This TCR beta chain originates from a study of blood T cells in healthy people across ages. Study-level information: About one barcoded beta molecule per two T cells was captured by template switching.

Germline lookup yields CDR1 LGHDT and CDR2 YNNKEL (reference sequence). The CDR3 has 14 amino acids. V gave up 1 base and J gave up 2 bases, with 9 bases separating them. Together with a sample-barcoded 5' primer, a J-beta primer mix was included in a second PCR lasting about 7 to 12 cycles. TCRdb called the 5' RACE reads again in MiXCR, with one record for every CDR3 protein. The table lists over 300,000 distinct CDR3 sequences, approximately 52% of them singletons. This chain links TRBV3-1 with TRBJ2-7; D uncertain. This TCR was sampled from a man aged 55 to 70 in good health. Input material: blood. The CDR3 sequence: CASSQAWVAYEQYF. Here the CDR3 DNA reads TGTGCCAGCAGCCAAGCGTGGGTGGCCTACGAGCAGTACTTC.